These 13 T cell receptor beta chains share one sample of origin, sequenced in a study of blood T cell repertoires in COVID-19. Measured with immunoSEQ multiplex PCR; TCRdb has only the in-frame clones, and not every one. Of about 300,000 clones listed, about 88% are singletons. Source material: peripheral blood. Receptors originate from a man aged 65 to 79 with acute or convalescent COVID-19.

This chain uses TRBV2 with TRBJ2-2; tentative D call: TRBD1 (6 bases). The CDR3 runs 14 residues. V lost 5 bases to trimming and J lost 5 bases, with 12 bases between them. Germline V gene sequence: CDR1 SNHLY, CDR2 FYNNEI. CDR3 sequence reads: CASSRNRVTGELFF. The CDR3 DNA follows: TGTGCCAGCAGTCGTAACAGGGTTACCGGGGAGCTGTTTTTT. The full variable domain, completed using reference TRBV2 and TRBJ2-2, is EPEVTQTPSHQVTQMGQEVILRCVPISNHLYFYWYRQILGQKVEFLVSFYNNEISEKSEIFDDQFSVERPDGSNFTLKIRSTKLEDSAMYFCASSRNRVTGELFFGEGSRLTVL.

This clone was observed a single time. Sequence at one end of the junction differs from germline and may be a read error. The rearrangement links TRBV28 to TRBJ2-4, with 7 bases matching TRBD2. Germline V lookup: CDR1 MDHEN, CDR2 SYDVKM. The CDR3 totals 15 residues. CDR3: CVSSLIVAGKNIQYF. As DNA, the CDR3 is TGTGTCAGCAGTTTAATCGTAGCGGGCAAAAACATTCAGTACTTC.

This clone was seen only once. This chain links TRBV30 with TRBJ2-5; the match to TRBD2 covers 12 bases. Unmatched junction bases numbered 3, after V lost 0 bases and J lost 7 bases. Germline V gene lookup returns CDR1 GTSNPN and CDR2 SVGIG (reference sequence). The CDR3 is 14 residues long. The CDR3: CAWSVLAGGRTQYF. The CDR3 coding sequence is TGTGCCTGGAGTGTCCTAGCGGGGGGGCGGACCCAGTACTTC.

The V gene is TRBV6-5, the J gene TRBJ1-2, with 8 bases fitting TRBD1. The CDR3 loop spans 13 amino acids. Germline lookup yields CDR1 MNHEY and CDR2 SVGAGI. V dropped 6 bases and J dropped 4; count of bases not matched to a gene: 4. CDR3 coding DNA: TGTGCCAGCAGCGCCGACAGGGGCTATGGCTACACCTTC. It translates to CASSADRGYGYTF.

The V gene is TRBV4-2, the J gene TRBJ1-2; D might be TRBD1 (6 bases). Trimming removed 0 bases from V and 3 bases from J, with 17 bases in between. Germline V gives CDR1 LGHNA, CDR2 YNFKEQ. The CDR3 consists of 17 residues. Here the CDR3 reads CASSQDDNQGTYYGYTF. CDR3 nucleotide sequence: TGTGCCAGCAGCCAAGACGATAACCAGGGGACCTACTATGGCTACACCTTC.

The rearrangement uses TRBV19 and TRBJ1-4; D not resolved. Trimming removed 6 bases from V and 7 bases from J, with 21 bases in between. Germline lookup yields CDR1 LNHDA and CDR2 SQIVND (reference sequence). The CDR3 is 16 residues long. The CDR3 DNA reads TGTGCCAGTAGCTCCACTTCCGGGATACAGAGTGAAAAACTGTTTTTT. It encodes CASSSTSGIQSEKLFF.

This rearrangement joins TRBV28 to TRBJ1-1; D is unclear. This CDR3 contains 16 residues. In germline, CDR1 is MDHEN, CDR2 SYDVKM. Between the trimmed V and J ends, which lost 6 bases and 0 bases, there was a span of 17 bases. The CDR3: CASRSPSLGMNTEAFF. Written as DNA, the CDR3 is TGTGCCAGCAGGTCCCCCTCCCTAGGAATGAACACTGAAGCTTTCTTT.

The chain employs TRBV5-5 and TRBJ2-3; 7 bases are a match to TRBD2. The CDR3 extends over 17 amino acids. The V and J ends lost 0 bases and 0 bases, in that order; junction bases with no gene match: 7. In germline, CDR1 is SGHKS, CDR2 YYEKEE (reference sequence). This chain's CDR3 is CASSLVLRGISTDTQYF. The DNA of the CDR3 is TGTGCCAGCAGCTTGGTTTTGCGGGGGATTAGCACAGATACGCAGTATTTT.

V gene TRBV30 combines with J gene TRBJ1-6; 11 bases line up with TRBD1. The length of the CDR3 is 14 residues. CDR1 and CDR2 from the germline V gene are GTSNPN and SVGIG (reference sequence). CDR3 nucleotides: TGTGCTTTATCCGGGACAGGGGGGTATTCACCCCTCCACTTT. Translation: CALSGTGGYSPLHF.

There are many counts of this clone. The chain uses TRBV10-1 and TRBJ2-7, with 7 bases that match TRBD1. CDR1 is WNHNN, CDR2 SYGVQD, per germline (reference sequence). The trim removed 5 bases at V and 6 bases at J, leaving 1 base unmatched. This CDR3 contains 11 residues. The CDR3 DNA is TGCGCCAGCAGTTACAGGGGCGAGCAGTACTTC. Translation: CASSYRGEQYF.

Only one count was recorded for this clone. Written as DNA, the CDR3 is TGTGCCAGCAGCTTATCGGGTAGCGGGGGGGCCATTGAGCAGTTCTTC. Translation gives CASSLSGSGGAIEQFF. The chain combines TRBV7-2 with TRBJ2-1; 11 bases fit TRBD2. The CDR3 has 16 amino acids. The J segment lost 9 bases and the V segment lost 2 bases, leaving 9 bases of the junction unmatched. CDR1 is SGHTA and CDR2 is FQGNSA in the germline V gene. Full variable domain (remainder filled in from reference TRBV7-2 and TRBJ2-1): GAGVSQSPSNKVTEKGKDVELRCDPISGHTALYWYRQSLGQGLEFLIYFQGNSAPDKSGLPSDRFSAERTGGSVSTLTIQRTQQEDSAVYLCASSLSGSGGAIEQFFGPGTRLTVL.

The chain combines TRBV5-3 with TRBJ1-5, with a possible D match to TRBD1 (6 bases). TRBV5-3 falls under the ORF class, with uncertain function. The CDR3 extends over 17 amino acids. Deletions cut 4 bases from V and 0 bases from J, with 17 bases between. The CDR3 region has the DNA TGTGCCAGAAGCCCCACCGGGACACAGCTTAGCAATCAGCCCCAGCATTTT. This sequence encodes CARSPTGTQLSNQPQHF.

This chain uses TRBV19 with TRBJ2-5; TRBD2 agrees at 8 bases. CDR1 and CDR2 (germline): LNHDA, SQIVND (reference sequence). Unmatched junction bases numbered 17, after V lost 3 bases and J lost 5 bases. The CDR3 has 18 residues. This CDR3 reads CASSMGAGTRGGLETQYF. In DNA form, the CDR3 reads TGTGCCAGTAGTATGGGGGCCGGGACTAGGGGTGGGTTGGAGACCCAGTACTTC.